A single sample is the source of the 15 T cell receptor beta chains below, sequenced in a study of T-cell memory formation after mild COVID-19. TCRdb used MiXCR to reprocess the 5' RACE reads, holding one entry per CDR3 protein. This sample has about 160,000 distinct CDR3 sequences, with 25% to 40% found just once. Sequenced sample: PBMCs or a T cell subset sorted from them (not recorded which). The source is an adult woman who had mild COVID-19 (a few samples of this study predate the infection). Cell type and time point are not known.

The chain combines TRBV20-1 with TRBJ2-3, with a possible D match to TRBD2 (7 bases). The CDR3 sequence is 14 residues long. Germline CDR1 and CDR2: DFQATT and SNEGSKA (reference sequence). V was trimmed by 3 bases and J by 4 bases, leaving 14 bases between them. The CDR3 loop is CSASKGEGADTQYF. The CDR3 DNA follows: TGCAGTGCTAGCAAGGGGGAGGGCGCAGATACGCAGTATTTT.

This clonotype was counted between two and nine times. This chain links TRBV12-3 or TRBV12-4 with TRBJ2-7; D possibly corresponds to TRBD2 (5 bases). The CDR3 has 14 residues. Between the trimmed V and J ends, which lost 2 bases and 0 bases, there was a span of 8 bases. In DNA, the CDR3 is TGTGCCAGCAGTTTACGGGGAAACTCCTACGAGCAGTACTTC. It codes for CASSLRGNSYEQYF.

V usage is TRBV6-5 and J usage is TRBJ2-3, with D perhaps assigned TRBD1 or TRBD2 (5 bases each). The CDR3 sequence is 13 residues long. Germline V gene lookup returns CDR1 MNHEY and CDR2 SVGAGI. Trimming pared 5 bases from V and 5 bases from J, leaving 11 bases between. This CDR3 reads CASSPPGQDTQYF. For the CDR3, the DNA is TGTGCCAGCAGTCCCCCGGGGCAAGATACGCAGTATTTT.

The chain carries TRBV6-5 and TRBJ2-7; 9 nucleotides align to TRBD1. V shed 2 bases, J shed 5 bases, and the junction held 10 bases outside the gene matches. Germline CDR1 MNHEY, CDR2 SVGAGI. This CDR3 region has 16 residues. CDR3 residues: CASSYVTGTGFNEQYF. The CDR3 DNA sequence: TGTGCCAGCAGTTACGTCACCGGGACAGGGTTCAACGAGCAGTACTTC.

This clonotype has only a few counts. The chain employs TRBV10-3 and TRBJ1-4, with a weak D call TRBD1 (5 bases). This CDR3 is 13 amino acids long. Germline V gene sequence: CDR1 ENHRY, CDR2 SYGVKD. V was trimmed by 7 bases and J by 6 bases, leaving 12 bases between them. The CDR3 sequence: CAINEPGDEKLFF. CDR3 in DNA: TGTGCCATCAACGAACCGGGGGATGAAAAACTGTTTTTT.

This clonotype was seen more than once but under ten times. The chain combines TRBV15 with TRBJ2-2; 7 bases align to TRBD2. Germline V gene lookup returns CDR1 LNHNV and CDR2 YYDKDF (reference sequence). V dropped 3 bases and J dropped 5; count of bases not matched to a gene: 9. The CDR3 spans 16 residues. In DNA, the CDR3 is TGTGCCACCAGCAGCCAGGGCGGGAGAGTTACCGGGGAGCTGTTTTTT. Translated: CATSSQGGRVTGELFF.

There are a few counts of this clonotype. This chain uses TRBV5-1 with TRBJ2-2; D gene ambiguous. V lost 0 bases and J 1 base, leaving 10 bases between the germline ends. The CDR3 has 16 residues. Per germline, CDR1 SGHRS and CDR2 YFSETQ. CDR3 sequence: CASSLGPAQNTGELFF. CDR3 nucleotide sequence: TGCGCCAGCAGCTTGGGCCCAGCGCAGAACACCGGGGAGCTGTTTTTT.

This clonotype appeared a few times. J is TRBJ2-7 and V is TRBV29-1; perhaps TRBD1 as D (6 bases). Germline lookup yields CDR1 SQVTM and CDR2 ANQGSEA. The CDR3 is made up of 14 amino acids. Between the trimmed V and J ends, which lost 4 bases and 0 bases, there was a span of 13 bases. The CDR3 protein is CSVGGTPSSYEQYF. For the CDR3, the DNA is TGCAGCGTTGGGGGGACACCAAGCTCCTACGAGCAGTACTTC.

This clonotype turned up a few times. The chain carries TRBV7-2 and TRBJ2-5; 10 bases agree with TRBD1. The trim removed 5 bases at V and 5 bases at J, leaving 8 bases unmatched. Germline CDR1 SGHTA, CDR2 FQGNSA. The CDR3 length is 15 residues. The CDR3 loop reads CASSPGTGVVETQYF. The CDR3 DNA reads TGTGCCAGCAGCCCAGGGACAGGGGTTGTGGAGACCCAGTACTTC.

This clonotype was recorded a few times. The chain carries TRBV5-1 and TRBJ2-1; 7 bases agree with TRBD2. Per the germline V gene, CDR1 is SGHRS and CDR2 is YFSETQ. This CDR3 region has 12 residues. Trimming at V came to 5 bases and at J to 9 bases, leaving 5 bases not matched to a gene. The CDR3 loop reads CASSRASGEQFF. The CDR3 region has the DNA TGCGCCAGCAGTCGGGCTAGCGGTGAGCAGTTCTTC.

The rearrangement uses TRBV14 and TRBJ2-2; D uncertain. Germline V gives CDR1 SGHDN, CDR2 FVKESK. The CDR3 totals 16 residues. Trimming left V 0 bases short and J 4 bases short, with 12 bases between. This CDR3 is CASSQDVGRATGELFF. The CDR3 bases are TGTGCCAGCAGCCAAGATGTGGGAAGGGCCACCGGGGAGCTGTTTTTT.

This clonotype has a single count. The V and J genes are TRBV6-5 and TRBJ1-5; D is perhaps TRBD1 (5 bases). The V end was cut by 6 bases, the J end by 5 bases, with 23 bases between. The CDR3 consists of 17 residues. The germline V gene has CDR1 MNHEY and CDR2 SVGAGI. The CDR3: CASRPGGSLSSYQPQHF. The CDR3 DNA reads as TGTGCCAGCAGACCCGGGGGGAGTCTGAGTAGTTATCAGCCCCAGCATTTT.

The chain employs TRBV7-9 and TRBJ1-1, with D unclear. Deletions cut 2 bases from V and 0 bases from J, with 10 bases between. Germline assignment: CDR1 SEHNR and CDR2 FQNEAQ (reference sequence). The CDR3 is made up of 15 amino acids. The CDR3 nucleotides are TGTGCCAGCAGCTTACTAGCTACCATGAACACTGAAGCTTTCTTT. This encodes CASSLLATMNTEAFF. Full variable domain (remainder filled in from reference TRBV7-9 and TRBJ1-1): DTGVSQNPRHKITKRGQNVTFRCDPISEHNRLYWYRQTLGQGPEFLTYFQNEAQLEKSRLLSDRFSAERPKGSFSTLEIQRTEQGDSAMYLCASSLLATMNTEAFFGQGTRLTVV.

The sample holds a few counts of this clonotype. The chain uses TRBV4-2 and TRBJ2-5; D perhaps matches TRBD2 (5 bases). Germline lookup yields CDR1 LGHNA and CDR2 YNFKEQ. Trimming took 0 bases from V and 2 from J, leaving 10 bases between them. The CDR3 sequence is 15 residues long. The CDR3 DNA sequence: TGTGCCAGCAGCCAAGACCAGCGGTATCAAGAGACCCAGTACTTC. Its translation: CASSQDQRYQETQYF.

This clonotype was counted between two and nine times. The V gene is TRBV24-1, the J gene TRBJ2-3; D is ambiguous. Germline V gene data show CDR1 as KGHDR and CDR2 as SFDVKD. This CDR3 has 16 residues. V shed 4 bases and J shed 2 bases, with 15 bases lying between them. CDR3 region: CATSEDGPPDTDTQYF. The CDR3 DNA is TGTGCCACCAGTGAAGACGGGCCACCCGACACAGATACGCAGTATTTT.